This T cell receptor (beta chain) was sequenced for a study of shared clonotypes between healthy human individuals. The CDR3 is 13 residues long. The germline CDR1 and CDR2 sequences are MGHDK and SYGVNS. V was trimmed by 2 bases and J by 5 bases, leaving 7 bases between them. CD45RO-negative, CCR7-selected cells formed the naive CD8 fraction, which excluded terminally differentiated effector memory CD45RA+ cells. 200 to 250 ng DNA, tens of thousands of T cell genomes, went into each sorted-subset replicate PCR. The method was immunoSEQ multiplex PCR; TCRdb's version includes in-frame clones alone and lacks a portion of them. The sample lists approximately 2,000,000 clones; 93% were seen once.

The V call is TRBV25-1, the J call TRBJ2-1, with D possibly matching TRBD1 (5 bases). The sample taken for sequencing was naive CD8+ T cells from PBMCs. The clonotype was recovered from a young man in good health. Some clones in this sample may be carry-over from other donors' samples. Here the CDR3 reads CASSEVGDNEQFF. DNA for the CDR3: TGTGCCAGCAGTGAAGTAGGGGACAATGAGCAGTTCTTC.